These T cell receptor beta chains were read from a single sample in a study of T-cell reconstitution after alpha-beta-depleted transplantation in children. TCRdb fed the PCR reads into MiXCR, producing one record per CDR3 protein. The sample has hundreds of thousands of distinct CDR3 sequences, about an eighth seen once; the top ten hold 2.2%. This specimen was PBMCs, mostly from graft donor cells, taken 360 days after TCRalphabeta/CD19-depleted stem cell transplant. The receptors stem from a male patient aged 10-17 years who had a stem cell transplant for acute myeloid leukemia, so the T cells may come from the graft donor. Both conserved end residues are trimmed from each CDR3. Fields, in order: V gene, J gene, CDR3 protein.

TRBV15	TRBJ2-7	ATSRARGPSYEQY
TRBV21-1	TRBJ2-1	ASKLLGTGTLNEQF
TRBV7-2	TRBJ2-7	ASSLDGLYEQY
TRBV6-5	TRBJ2-7	ASSYSAASGRVYEQY
TRBV5-1	TRBJ2-5	ASSTRTGPAWTQY
TRBV12-3/TRBV12-4	TRBJ2-1	ASSLLILADYNEQF
TRBV2	TRBJ2-4	ASSEGLHGNIQY
TRBV21-1	TRBJ2-3	ASSKVLDRDKDTQY
TRBV2	TRBJ2-5	ASSDELAGGPRETQY
TRBV11-2	TRBJ2-7	ASSLDGGLSYEQY
TRBV6-2/TRBV6-3	TRBJ1-5	ASSYNRLEPQH
TRBV20-1	TRBJ2-7	SARGTSGRIYEQY
TRBV6-1	TRBJ2-7	ASRWGREGREQY
TRBV4-3	TRBJ2-3	ASSQDPAGGSTDTQY
TRBV7-3	TRBJ2-1	ASSPHSGELYREQF
TRBV28	TRBJ1-5	ASSWWTGGEYQPQH
TRBV20-1	TRBJ1-4	SARQGRREKLF
TRBV20-1	TRBJ2-1	SARDPLTSGVWNEQF
TRBV29-1	TRBJ2-7	SVGGGRSYEQY
TRBV28	TRBJ2-2	ASSLRLDTGELF
TRBV20-1	TRBJ2-7	RAGTGSWYEQY
TRBV4-2	TRBJ2-1	ASSQPDRVGNEQF
TRBV27	TRBJ2-1	ASRPFDLGMLQNEQF
TRBV28	TRBJ1-5	ASSLSPLSNQPQH
TRBV7-8	TRBJ2-7	ASSLVWETYEQY
TRBV29-1	TRBJ1-1	SVEWENTEVF
TRBV7-2	TRBJ1-4	ASSLYPGQREKLF
TRBV7-6	TRBJ1-5	ASSARVGTGRLSNQPQH
TRBV11-2	TRBJ2-3	ASSLGRDTDTQY
TRBV11-2	TRBJ2-5	ASSFSRDPQETQY
TRBV28	TRBJ1-5	ASSFFPSRGLTQPQH
TRBV15	TRBJ2-7	ATSRARRDRATYEQY
TRBV27	TRBJ2-3	ASSFPGLAGGHDTQY
TRBV29-1	TRBJ1-2	SVVGGGNYGYT
TRBV6-2/TRBV6-3	TRBJ2-7	ASTPAGTVAAYEQY
TRBV7-9	TRBJ2-2	ASSPQTGASTGELF
TRBV5-1	TRBJ2-3	ASSLGSGAVTDTQY
TRBV5-5	TRBJ1-5	ASSLVLMGQRDQPQH
TRBV2	TRBJ2-5	ATRRVQETQY
TRBV2	TRBJ2-7	ASSEFRGTEQY
TRBV7-2	TRBJ2-7	ASSLAPGTGLYEQY
TRBV4-3	TRBJ2-3	ASSQDGTQGDTQY
TRBV7-8	TRBJ1-6	ASSLIAQGPYNSPLH